Reported below is one T cell receptor beta chain. This clone's antigen is unknown. One base away there is no much larger clone; base qualities are not given. A single peripheral blood draw of about 116 mL on average was collected from each donor into heparinised tubes. Naive, central memory, regulatory and stem cell-like memory CD4+ T cells were sorted on a BD FACSAria II using a panel including CD45RO, CCR7, CD25, CD127, CD95 and CD27. Purity was above 95% for every sorted population. PBMCs were isolated right away by Lymphoprep density gradient centrifugation and were stained directly, without culture. Samples were stained and sorted in pairs, with one healthy donor and one patient per experiment, so that batch effects were minimized. This sample is drawn from a study of beta chain features in type 1 diabetes (dated by TCRdb to 2016 to 2019). Broadly, across the study: Mean age, gender distribution, total cell number and subset yield did not differ between patients and healthy donors. A total of roughly 100 million sorted cells were examined across all samples, and RNA yield correlated strongly with the number of cells per subset. The study compared TCRB repertoires of sorted circulating CD4+ T cell subsets between recently diagnosed type 1 diabetes patients and matched healthy donors. Naive and central memory subsets were obtained from all 30 or so donors, but regulatory and stem cell-like memory subsets were isolated from only 8 patients and roughly 8 healthy donors.

The junction shows trimming of 5 bases on V and 3 bases on J, plus 14 bases between the germline ends. Its CDR3 holds 15 amino acids, cysteine through phenylalanine. The kept DNA is CDR3 alone, 45 bases in frame from the first base. For CDR1 and CDR2, the germline V gene (reference sequence) lists MNHNY and SVGAGI. All of the isolated RNA was reverse transcribed with the High Capacity cDNA Reverse Transcription Kit, so expressed TCRB transcripts were sequenced. Deep immunoSEQ sequencing was performed on naive, central memory and regulatory T cell samples, with an average of approximately 3.9 million total reads per sample. After sorted cells were lysed in RLT buffer, RNA was extracted with DNase-treated RNeasy Micro or Mini kits, with the choice depending on cell number. To prevent cross-contamination, every cell subset was processed on its own, while patient and healthy donor samples were processed together. Using the immunoSEQ multiplex PCR, TCRB sequences were amplified from cDNA into 87-bp fragments spanning the CDR3 region. Sequencing of the amplicons was performed on the Illumina HiSeq platform. Per the source publication's procedure: PCR bias was computationally corrected using synthetic template baselines, reads within Hamming distance 2 were collapsed, and singletons that could not be merged were discarded. By aligning reads against IMGT, V, D and J genes, CDR3 length, and insertions or deletions at six rearrangement sites were assigned. Within each subset, clonotype counts were normalized to the number of sorted cells before true diversity and Gini coefficients were calculated with the tcR R package. The overlap coefficient, calculated on TCRB nucleotide sequences, was used to quantify repertoire sharing. Out-of-frame TCRB sequences from naive cells were analyzed as a proxy for the pre-selection repertoire. Not all clones reach the TCRdb copy of this immuneACCESS table, which keeps in-frame sequences only. Checked studies attribute under half of the gap to unresolved V genes and leave the rest unexplained. D and trimming come from the DNA, and the V and J calls and clone size come from that table. The sample has 350,000 to 450,000 clones on record, approximately 15% of them singletons. The biggest ten clones account for roughly 0.036% of the sample.

The research as a whole found: Because cDNA was sequenced instead of genomic DNA, activated cells with high expression could be over-represented, although the groups did not differ in activation or CD3 levels. In all four CD4+ subsets, TCRB CDR3 length was moderately but significantly shorter in type 1 diabetes patients. Naive, central memory and regulatory TCRB repertoires appeared to be more similar among patients than among healthy donors. At VDJ recombination sites, patients with type 1 diabetes made fewer insertions and deleted more nucleotides, a pattern implying thymic rearrangement abnormalities. PCR may preferentially amplify shorter templates, but because patient and control samples were amplified and corrected together, any resulting skew would affect both groups equally. Only small numbers of individuals were included in the HLA sub-analyses, which left unresolved whether HLA type had any influence on TCRB rearrangement.

The material sequenced was naive CD4+ T cells from blood. In the paper's terms, the cell subset or site label means: true naive CD4+ T cells. This receptor was identified in a man between 25 and 39 years old in good health. The chain joins TRBV6-6 to TRBJ2-1, and perhaps TRBD2 as D gene, on 6 matching bases. The sequence in DNA is TGTGCCAGCAGTGCCGGGACTGGGATCTACAATGAGCAGTTCTTC. This codes for CASSAGTGIYNEQFF.